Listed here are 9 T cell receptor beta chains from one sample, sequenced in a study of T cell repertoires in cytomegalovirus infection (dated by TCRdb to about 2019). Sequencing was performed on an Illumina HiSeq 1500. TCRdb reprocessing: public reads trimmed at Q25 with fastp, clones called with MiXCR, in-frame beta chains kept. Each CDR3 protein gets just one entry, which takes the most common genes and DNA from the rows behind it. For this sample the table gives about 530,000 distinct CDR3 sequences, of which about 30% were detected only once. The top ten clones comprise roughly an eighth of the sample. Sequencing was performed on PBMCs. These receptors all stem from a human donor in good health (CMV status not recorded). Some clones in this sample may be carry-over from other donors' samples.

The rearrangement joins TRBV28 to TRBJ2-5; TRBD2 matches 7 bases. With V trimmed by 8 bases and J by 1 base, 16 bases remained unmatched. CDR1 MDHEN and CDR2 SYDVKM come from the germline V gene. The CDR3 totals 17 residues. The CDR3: CASCLCRGEEVQETQYF. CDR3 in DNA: TGTGCCAGCTGCCTTTGCCGGGGGGAAGAGGTCCAAGAGACCCAGTACTTC.

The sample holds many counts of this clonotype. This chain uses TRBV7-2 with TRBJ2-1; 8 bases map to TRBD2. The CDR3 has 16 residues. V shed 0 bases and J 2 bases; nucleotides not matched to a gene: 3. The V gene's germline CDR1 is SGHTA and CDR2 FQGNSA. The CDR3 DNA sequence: TGTGCCAGCAGCTTAGCCGGAGCGGGAGCCTACAATGAGCAGTTCTTC. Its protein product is CASSLAGAGAYNEQFF. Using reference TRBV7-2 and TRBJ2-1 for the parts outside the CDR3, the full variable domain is GAGVSQSPSNKVTEKGKDVELRCDPISGHTALYWYRQSLGQGLEFLIYFQGNSAPDKSGLPSDRFSAERTGGSVSTLTIQRTQQEDSAVYLCASSLAGAGAYNEQFFGPGTRLTVL.

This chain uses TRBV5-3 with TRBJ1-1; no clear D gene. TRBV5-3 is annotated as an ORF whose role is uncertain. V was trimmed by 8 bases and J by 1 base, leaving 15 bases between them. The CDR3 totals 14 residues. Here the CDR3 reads CASSKSDPNTEAFF. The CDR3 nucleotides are TGTGCCAGCAGCAAATCGGACCCGAACACTGAAGCTTTCTTT.

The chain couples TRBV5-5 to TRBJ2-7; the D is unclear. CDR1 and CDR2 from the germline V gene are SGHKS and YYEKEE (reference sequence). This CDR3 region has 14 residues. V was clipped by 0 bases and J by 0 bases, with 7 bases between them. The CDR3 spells CASSLGHLSYEQYF. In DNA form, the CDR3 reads TGTGCCAGCAGCTTGGGCCACCTCTCCTACGAGCAGTACTTC.

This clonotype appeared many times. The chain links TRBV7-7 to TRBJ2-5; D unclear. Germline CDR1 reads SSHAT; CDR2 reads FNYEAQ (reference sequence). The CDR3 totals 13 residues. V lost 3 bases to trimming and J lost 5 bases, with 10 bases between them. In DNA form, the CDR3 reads TGTGCCAGCAGCTTCACCTCTGGGGAGACCCAGTACTTC. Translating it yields CASSFTSGETQYF. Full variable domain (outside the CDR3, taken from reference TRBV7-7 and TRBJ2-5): GAGVSQSPRYKVTKRGQDVTLRCDPISSHATLYWYQQALGQGPEFLTYFNYEAQPDKSGLPSDRFSAERPEGSISTLTIQRTEQRDSAMYRCASSFTSGETQYFGPGTRLLVL.

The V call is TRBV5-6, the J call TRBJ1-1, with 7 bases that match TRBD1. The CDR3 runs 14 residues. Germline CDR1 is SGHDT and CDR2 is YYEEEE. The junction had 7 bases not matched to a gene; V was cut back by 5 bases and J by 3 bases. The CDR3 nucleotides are TGTGCCAGCAGTTTTCTCGGGACAGACACTGAAGCTTTCTTT. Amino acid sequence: CASSFLGTDTEAFF.

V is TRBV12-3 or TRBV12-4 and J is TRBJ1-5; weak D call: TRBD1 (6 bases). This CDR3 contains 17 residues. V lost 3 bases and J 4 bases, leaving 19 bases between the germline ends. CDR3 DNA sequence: TGTGCCAGCAGTTTGGGGGCGGACATAAGATTAAATCAGCCCCAGCATTTT. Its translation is CASSLGADIRLNQPQHF.

The CDR3 DNA sequence: TGTGCCAGCAGTTACTCGGGAGGGAGCCCAGATACGCAGTATTTT. It yields the protein CASSYSGGSPDTQYF. This chain joins TRBV6-5 and TRBJ2-3; 7 bases line up with TRBD2. V trimming: 0 bases; J trimming: 4 bases; junction bases outside the gene matches: 4. The CDR3 extends over 15 amino acids. Germline V gives CDR1 MNHEY, CDR2 SVGAGI.

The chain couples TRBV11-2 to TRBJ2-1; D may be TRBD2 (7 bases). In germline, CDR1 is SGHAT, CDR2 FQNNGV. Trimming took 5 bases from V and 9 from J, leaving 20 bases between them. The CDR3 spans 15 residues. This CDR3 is CASSRGGFSGAEQFF. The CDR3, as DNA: TGTGCCAGCAGCCGCGGGGGCTTCTCCGGGGCTGAGCAGTTCTTC.